This entry lists 2 T cell receptor beta chains sequenced from one sample in a study of beta chain features in type 1 diabetes. Overall study results and limits: Shorter TCRB CDR3s, moderately but significantly so, marked every one of the four CD4+ subsets in Type 1 diabetes patients.

Of the isolated RNA, all was reverse transcribed, and so the sequenced material was expressed TCRB transcripts. Some clones are missing from TCRdb's copy, which holds only in-frame ones; the method was immunoSEQ multiplex PCR. The repertoire holds about 340,000 clones, with approximately 13% as singletons. The antigens of these receptors remain unknown. Sequenced input: naive CD4+ T cells from blood. Source of these receptors: a woman between 18 and 30 years old with type 1 diabetes.

The CDR3 is CASSGWTGGLNTEAFF. CDR3 coding DNA: TGTGCCAGCAGCGGATGGACAGGGGGCCTGAACACTGAAGCTTTCTTT. The gene calls are TRBV5-6 and TRBJ1-1, with 11 bases fitting TRBD1. V shed 4 bases and J 0 bases; nucleotides not matched to a gene: 5. CDR1 is SGHDT, CDR2 YYEEEE, per germline. The CDR3 covers 16 residues.

This clone occurred a few times. The chain is built from TRBV5-1 and TRBJ2-7, with 7 positions matching TRBD2. The germline CDR1 and CDR2 sequences are SGHRS and YFSETQ. V lost 0 bases to trimming and J lost 0 bases; unmatched junction nucleotides: 9. CDR3 size: 17 residues. As DNA, the CDR3 is TGCGCCAGCAGCTTGGATCTGGGGGGAGGGAGCTCCTACGAGCAGTACTTC. It encodes CASSLDLGGGSSYEQYF.